The present entry profiles one TCR beta chain with its context. The record originates from a study of technical replicates of blood from several donors. V shed 0 bases, J shed 7 bases, and the junction held 3 bases outside the gene matches. Germline values: CDR1 SGHRS, CDR2 YFSETQ. This CDR3 region has 15 residues. The assay was immunoSEQ multiplex PCR, and TCRdb's table has in-frame clones only and misses some. The sample records more than 65,000 clones, roughly 94% being singletons. The chain links TRBV5-1 to TRBJ1-4, with 10 positions matching TRBD1. The sequence was obtained from a human donor in good health. Sample: T cells isolated from PBMCs. The CDR3 spells CASSLAGQGGEKLFF. The CDR3 DNA sequence: TGCGCCAGCAGCTTGGCCGGACAGGGGGGTGAAAAACTGTTTTTT.